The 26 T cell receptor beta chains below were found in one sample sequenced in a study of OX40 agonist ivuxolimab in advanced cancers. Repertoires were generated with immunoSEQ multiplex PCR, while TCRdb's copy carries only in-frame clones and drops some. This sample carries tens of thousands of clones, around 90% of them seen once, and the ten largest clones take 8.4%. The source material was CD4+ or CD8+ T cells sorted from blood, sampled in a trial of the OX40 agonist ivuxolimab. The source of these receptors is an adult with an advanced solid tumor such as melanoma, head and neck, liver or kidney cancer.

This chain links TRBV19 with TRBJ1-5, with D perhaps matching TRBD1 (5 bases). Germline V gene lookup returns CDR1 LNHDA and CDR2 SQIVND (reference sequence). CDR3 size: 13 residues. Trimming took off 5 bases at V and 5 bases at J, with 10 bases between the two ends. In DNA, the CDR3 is TGTGCCAGTAGTGTCGGGGCTTATCAGCCCCAGCATTTT. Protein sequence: CASSVGAYQPQHF.

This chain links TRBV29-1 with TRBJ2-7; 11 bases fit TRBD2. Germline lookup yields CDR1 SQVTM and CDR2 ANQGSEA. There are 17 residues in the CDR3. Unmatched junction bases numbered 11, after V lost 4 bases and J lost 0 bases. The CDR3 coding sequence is TGCAGCGTTGGAGGGCTAGCGGGGGGCCATAGCTCCTACGAGCAGTACTTC. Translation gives CSVGGLAGGHSSYEQYF.

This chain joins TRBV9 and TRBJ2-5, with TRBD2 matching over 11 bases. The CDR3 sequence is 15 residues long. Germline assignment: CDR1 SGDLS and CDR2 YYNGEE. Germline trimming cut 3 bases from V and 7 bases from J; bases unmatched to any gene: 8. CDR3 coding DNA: TGTGCCAGCAGCGACCCTAGCGGGGGGCCAGGGACCCAGTACTTC. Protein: CASSDPSGGPGTQYF.

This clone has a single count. Here the CDR3 reads CASSLGGSDTQYF. The DNA of the CDR3 is TGTGCCAGCAGCTTGGGGGGATCAGATACGCAGTATTTT. The V and J genes are TRBV5-6 and TRBJ2-3; D gene ambiguous. This CDR3 spans 13 amino acids. The V and J ends lost 0 bases and 4 bases respectively, with 6 bases between them. The germline V gene encodes CDR1 SGHDT and CDR2 YYEEEE.

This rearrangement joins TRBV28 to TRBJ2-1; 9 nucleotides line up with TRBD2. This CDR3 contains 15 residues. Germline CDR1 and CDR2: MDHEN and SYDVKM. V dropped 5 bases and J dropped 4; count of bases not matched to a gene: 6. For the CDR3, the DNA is TGTGCCAGCAGTGTCGCGGGGGGGCCTTACAATGAGCAGTTCTTC. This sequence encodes CASSVAGGPYNEQFF.

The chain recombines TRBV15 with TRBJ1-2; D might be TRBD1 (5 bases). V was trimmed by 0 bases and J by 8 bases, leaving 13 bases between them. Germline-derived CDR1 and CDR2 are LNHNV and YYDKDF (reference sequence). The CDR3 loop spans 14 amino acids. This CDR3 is CATSRDGQGLGYTF. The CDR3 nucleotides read TGTGCCACCAGCAGAGATGGGCAGGGCCTGGGCTACACCTTC.

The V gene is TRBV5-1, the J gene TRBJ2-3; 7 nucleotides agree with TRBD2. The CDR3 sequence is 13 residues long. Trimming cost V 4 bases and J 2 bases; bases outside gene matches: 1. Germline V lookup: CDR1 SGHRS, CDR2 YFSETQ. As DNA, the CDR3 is TGCGCCAGCAGCGGGGGGGTCACAGATACGCAGTATTTT. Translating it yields CASSGGVTDTQYF.

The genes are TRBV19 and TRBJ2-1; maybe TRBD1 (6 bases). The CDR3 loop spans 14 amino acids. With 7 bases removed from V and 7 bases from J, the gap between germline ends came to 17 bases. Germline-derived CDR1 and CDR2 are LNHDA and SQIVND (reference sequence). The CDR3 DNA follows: TGTGCCAGTAACCCGGGACATTCTCTGAATGAGCAGTTCTTC. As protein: CASNPGHSLNEQFF.

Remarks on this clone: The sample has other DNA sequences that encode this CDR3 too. CDR3 in amino acids: CASSAITEAFF. CDR3 DNA sequence: TGTGCCAGCTCCGCCATCACTGAAGCTTTCTTT. The chain is built from TRBV7-9 and TRBJ1-1; no firm D call. Germline lookup yields CDR1 SEHNR and CDR2 FQNEAQ (reference sequence). The length of the CDR3 is 11 residues. The V and J ends lost 8 bases and 4 bases respectively, with 8 bases between them.

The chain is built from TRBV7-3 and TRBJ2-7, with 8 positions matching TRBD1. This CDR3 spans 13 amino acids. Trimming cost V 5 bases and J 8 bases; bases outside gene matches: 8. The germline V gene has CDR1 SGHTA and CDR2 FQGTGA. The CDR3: CASSQNPGGQQYV. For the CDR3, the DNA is TGTGCCAGCAGCCAAAACCCAGGGGGCCAGCAGTACGTC.

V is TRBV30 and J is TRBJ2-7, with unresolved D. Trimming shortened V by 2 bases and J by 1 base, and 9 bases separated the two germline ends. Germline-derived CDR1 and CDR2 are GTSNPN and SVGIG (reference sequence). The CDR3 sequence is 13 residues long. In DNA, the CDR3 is TGTGCCTGGAGTACCAGCGTATCCTACGAGCAGTACTTC. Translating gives CAWSTSVSYEQYF.

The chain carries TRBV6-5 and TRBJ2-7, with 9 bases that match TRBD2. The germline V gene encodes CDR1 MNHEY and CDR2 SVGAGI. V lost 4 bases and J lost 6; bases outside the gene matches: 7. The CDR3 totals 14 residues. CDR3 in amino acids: CASSFASGAGEQYF. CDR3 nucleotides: TGTGCCAGCAGTTTTGCTAGCGGGGCCGGCGAGCAGTACTTC.

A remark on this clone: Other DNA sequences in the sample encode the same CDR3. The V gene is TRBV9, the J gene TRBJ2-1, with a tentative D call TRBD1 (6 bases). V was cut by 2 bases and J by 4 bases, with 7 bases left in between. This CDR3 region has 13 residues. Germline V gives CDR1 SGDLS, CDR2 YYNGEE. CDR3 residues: CASSVGQYNEQFF. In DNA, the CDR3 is TGTGCCAGCAGCGTCGGACAGTACAATGAGCAGTTCTTC.

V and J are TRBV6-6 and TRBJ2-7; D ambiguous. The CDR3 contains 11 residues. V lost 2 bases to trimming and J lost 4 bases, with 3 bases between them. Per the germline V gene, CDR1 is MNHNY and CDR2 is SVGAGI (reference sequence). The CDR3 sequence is CASSYLYEQYV. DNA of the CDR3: TGTGCCAGCAGTTACCTTTACGAGCAGTACGTC.

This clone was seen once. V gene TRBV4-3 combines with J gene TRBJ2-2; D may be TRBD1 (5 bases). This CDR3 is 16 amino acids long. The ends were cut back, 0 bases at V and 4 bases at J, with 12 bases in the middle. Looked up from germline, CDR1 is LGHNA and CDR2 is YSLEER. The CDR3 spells CASSQDFRATTGELFF. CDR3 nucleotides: TGCGCCAGCAGCCAAGATTTCAGGGCGACCACCGGGGAGCTGTTTTTT.

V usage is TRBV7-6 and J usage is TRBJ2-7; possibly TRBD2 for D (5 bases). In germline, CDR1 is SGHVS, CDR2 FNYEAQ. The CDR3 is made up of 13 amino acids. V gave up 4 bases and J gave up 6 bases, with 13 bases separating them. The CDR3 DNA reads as TGTGCCAGCAGCTCCGGAGGTTGGGGCGAGCAGTACTTC. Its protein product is CASSSGGWGEQYF.

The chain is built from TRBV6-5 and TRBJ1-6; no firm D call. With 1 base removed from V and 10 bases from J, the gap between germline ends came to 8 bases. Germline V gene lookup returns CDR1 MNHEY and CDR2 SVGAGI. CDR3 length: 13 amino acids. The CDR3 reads CASSYYSGSPLHF. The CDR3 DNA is TGTGCCAGCAGTTACTACAGTGGGTCACCCCTCCACTTT.

In DNA form, the CDR3 reads TGTGCCAGCAGCGTAGGGACTAGCCCCTCCTACGAGCAGTACTTC. Amino acids: CASSVGTSPSYEQYF. The chain has TRBV9 and TRBJ2-7, with 8 bases matching TRBD2. Germline V gene sequence: CDR1 SGDLS, CDR2 YYNGEE. V trimming: 0 bases; J trimming: 0 bases; junction bases outside the gene matches: 2. The CDR3 contains 15 residues.

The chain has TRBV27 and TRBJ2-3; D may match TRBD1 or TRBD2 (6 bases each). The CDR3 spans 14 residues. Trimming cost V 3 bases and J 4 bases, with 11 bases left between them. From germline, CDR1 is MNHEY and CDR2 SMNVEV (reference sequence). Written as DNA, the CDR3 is TGTGCCAGCAGTTTGTGGGGGGCCTCAGATACGCAGTATTTT. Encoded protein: CASSLWGASDTQYF.

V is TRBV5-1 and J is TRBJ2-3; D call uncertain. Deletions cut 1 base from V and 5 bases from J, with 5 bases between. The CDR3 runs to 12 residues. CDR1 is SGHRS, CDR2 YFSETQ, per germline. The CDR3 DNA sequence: TGCGCCAGCAGCTTGCTGCTAGATACGCAGTATTTT. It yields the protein CASSLLLDTQYF.

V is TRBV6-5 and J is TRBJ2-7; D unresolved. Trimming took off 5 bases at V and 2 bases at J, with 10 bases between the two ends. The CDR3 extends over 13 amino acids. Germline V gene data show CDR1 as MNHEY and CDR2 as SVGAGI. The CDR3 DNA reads TGTGCCAGCAGTGTCGGGTATCCCTACGAGCAGTACTTC. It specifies CASSVGYPYEQYF.

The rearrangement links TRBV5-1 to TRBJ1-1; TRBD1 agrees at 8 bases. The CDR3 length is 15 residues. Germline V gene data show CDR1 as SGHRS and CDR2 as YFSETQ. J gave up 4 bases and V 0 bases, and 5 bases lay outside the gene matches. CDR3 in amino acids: CASSLGRGRVTEAFF. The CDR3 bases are TGCGCCAGCAGCTTGGGCAGGGGGCGCGTCACTGAAGCTTTCTTT.

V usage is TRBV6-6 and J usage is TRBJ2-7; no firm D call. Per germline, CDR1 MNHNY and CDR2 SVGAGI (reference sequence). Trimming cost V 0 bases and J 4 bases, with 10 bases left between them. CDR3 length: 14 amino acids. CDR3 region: CASSYSGSVYEQYV. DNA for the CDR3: TGTGCCAGCAGTTACTCAGGCAGCGTATACGAGCAGTACGTC.

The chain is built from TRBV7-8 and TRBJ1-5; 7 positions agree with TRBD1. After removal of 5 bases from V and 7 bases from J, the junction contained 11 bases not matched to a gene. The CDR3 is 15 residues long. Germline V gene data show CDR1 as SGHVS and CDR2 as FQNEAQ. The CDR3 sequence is CASSQNRGPSQPQHF. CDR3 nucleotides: TGTGCCAGCAGCCAAAACAGGGGACCGTCCCAGCCCCAGCATTTT.

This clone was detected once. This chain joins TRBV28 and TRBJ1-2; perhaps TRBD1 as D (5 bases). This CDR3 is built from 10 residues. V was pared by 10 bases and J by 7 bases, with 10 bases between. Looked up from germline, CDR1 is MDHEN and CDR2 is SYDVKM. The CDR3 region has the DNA TGTGCCATTCAGGGTCGTGGCTACACCTTC. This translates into CAIQGRGYTF.

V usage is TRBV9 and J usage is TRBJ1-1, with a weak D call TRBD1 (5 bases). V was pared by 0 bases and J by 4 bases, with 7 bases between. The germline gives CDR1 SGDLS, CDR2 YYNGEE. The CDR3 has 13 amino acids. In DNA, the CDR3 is TGTGCCAGCAGCGTAGGGGACGGCACTGAAGCTTTCTTT. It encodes CASSVGDGTEAFF.